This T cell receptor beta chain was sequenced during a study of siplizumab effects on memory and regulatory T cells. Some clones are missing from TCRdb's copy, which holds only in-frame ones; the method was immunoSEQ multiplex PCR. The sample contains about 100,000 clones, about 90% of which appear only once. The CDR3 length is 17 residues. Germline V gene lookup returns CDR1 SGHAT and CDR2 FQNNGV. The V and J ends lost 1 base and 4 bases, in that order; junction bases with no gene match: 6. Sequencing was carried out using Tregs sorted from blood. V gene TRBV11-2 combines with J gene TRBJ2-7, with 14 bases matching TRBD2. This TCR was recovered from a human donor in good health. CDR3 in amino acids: CASSLVGGTSGSYEQYF. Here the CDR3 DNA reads TGTGCCAGCAGCTTAGTAGGGGGGACTAGCGGGAGTTACGAGCAGTACTTC.